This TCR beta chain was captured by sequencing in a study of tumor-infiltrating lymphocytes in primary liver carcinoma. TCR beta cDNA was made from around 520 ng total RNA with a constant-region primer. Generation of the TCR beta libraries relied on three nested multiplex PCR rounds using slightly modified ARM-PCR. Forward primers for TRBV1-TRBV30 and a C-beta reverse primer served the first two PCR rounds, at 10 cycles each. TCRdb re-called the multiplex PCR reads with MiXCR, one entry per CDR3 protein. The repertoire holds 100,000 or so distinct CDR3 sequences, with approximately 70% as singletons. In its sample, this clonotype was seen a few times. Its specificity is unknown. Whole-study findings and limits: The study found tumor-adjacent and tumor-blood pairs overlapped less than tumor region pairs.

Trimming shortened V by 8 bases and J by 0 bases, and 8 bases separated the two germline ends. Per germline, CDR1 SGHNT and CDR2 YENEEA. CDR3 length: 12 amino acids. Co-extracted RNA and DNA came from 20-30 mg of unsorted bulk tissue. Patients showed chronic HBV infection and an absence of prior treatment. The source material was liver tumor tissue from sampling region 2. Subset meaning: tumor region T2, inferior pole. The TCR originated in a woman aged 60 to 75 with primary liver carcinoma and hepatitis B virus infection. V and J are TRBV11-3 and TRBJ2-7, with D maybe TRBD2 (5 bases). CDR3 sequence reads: CASAGNSYEQYF. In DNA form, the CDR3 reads TGTGCCAGCGCGGGCAACTCCTACGAGCAGTACTTC. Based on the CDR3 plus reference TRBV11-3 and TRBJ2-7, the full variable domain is EAGVVQSPRYKIIEKKQPVAFWCNPISGHNTLYWYLQNLGQGPELLIRYENEEAVDDSQLPKDRFSAERLKGVDSTLKIQPAELGDSAVYLCASAGNSYEQYFGPGTRLTVT.